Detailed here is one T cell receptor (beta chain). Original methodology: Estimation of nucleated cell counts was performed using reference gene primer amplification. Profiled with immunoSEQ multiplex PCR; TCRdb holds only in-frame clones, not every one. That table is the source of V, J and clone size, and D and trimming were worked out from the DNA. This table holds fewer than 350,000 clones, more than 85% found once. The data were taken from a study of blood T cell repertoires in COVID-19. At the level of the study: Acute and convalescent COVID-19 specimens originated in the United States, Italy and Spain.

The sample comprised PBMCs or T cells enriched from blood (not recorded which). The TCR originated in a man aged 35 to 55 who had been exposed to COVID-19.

The CDR3 loop reads CASNPTGAHSPLHF. The DNA of the CDR3 is TGCGCCAGCAATCCGACAGGGGCCCATTCACCCCTCCACTTT. V and J are TRBV10-2 and TRBJ1-6, with 8 bases fitting TRBD1. The CDR3 contains 14 residues. The germline gives CDR1 WSHSY, CDR2 SAAADI. V lost 7 bases and J lost 8; bases outside the gene matches: 7.